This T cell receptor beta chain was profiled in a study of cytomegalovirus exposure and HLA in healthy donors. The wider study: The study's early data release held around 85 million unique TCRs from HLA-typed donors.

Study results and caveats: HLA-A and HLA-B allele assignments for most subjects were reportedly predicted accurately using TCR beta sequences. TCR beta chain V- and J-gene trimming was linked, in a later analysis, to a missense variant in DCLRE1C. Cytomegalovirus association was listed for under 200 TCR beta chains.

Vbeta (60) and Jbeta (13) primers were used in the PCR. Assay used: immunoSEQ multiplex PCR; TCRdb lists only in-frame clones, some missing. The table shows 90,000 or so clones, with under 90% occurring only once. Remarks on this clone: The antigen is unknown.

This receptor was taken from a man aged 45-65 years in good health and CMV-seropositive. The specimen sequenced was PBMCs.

CDR3 residues: CASSLSGTASSNEQFF. CDR3 DNA: TGTGCCAGCTCACTATCCGGGACAGCCTCTTCCAATGAGCAGTTCTTC. The chain joins TRBV18 to TRBJ2-1, with TRBD1 matching over 7 bases. J was trimmed by 6 bases and V by 4 bases; bases with no gene match: 12. CDR3 length: 16 amino acids. Looked up from germline, CDR1 is KGHSH and CDR2 is LQKENI.